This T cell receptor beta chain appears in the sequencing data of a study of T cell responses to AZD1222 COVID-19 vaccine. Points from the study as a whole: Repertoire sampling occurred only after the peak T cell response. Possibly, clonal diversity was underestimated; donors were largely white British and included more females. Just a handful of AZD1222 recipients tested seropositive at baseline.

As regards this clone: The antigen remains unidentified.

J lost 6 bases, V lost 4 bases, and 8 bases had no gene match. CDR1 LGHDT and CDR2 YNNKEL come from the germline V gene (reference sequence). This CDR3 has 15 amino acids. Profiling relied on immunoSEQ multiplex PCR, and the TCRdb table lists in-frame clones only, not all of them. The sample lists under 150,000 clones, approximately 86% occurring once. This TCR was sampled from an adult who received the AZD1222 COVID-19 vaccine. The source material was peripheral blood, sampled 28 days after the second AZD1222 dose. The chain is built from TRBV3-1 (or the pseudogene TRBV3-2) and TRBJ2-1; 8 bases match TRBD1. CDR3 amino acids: CASSLGQGTGNEQFF. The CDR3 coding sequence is TGTGCCAGCAGCCTCGGACAGGGTACGGGCAATGAGCAGTTCTTC.